This record covers a single TCR beta chain. A junction boundary mismatches the germline segment, possibly from a read error. This sample is drawn from a study of blood T cells in healthy people across ages. Sample-barcoded 5' priming and a J-beta primer mix drove a second PCR of 7 to 11 cycles. TCRdb re-derived calls from the 5' RACE reads in MiXCR, one entry per CDR3 protein. The sample shows 1.8 million or so distinct CDR3 sequences, 30% to 40% of them seen only once. The CDR3 has 20 residues. The germline gives CDR1 MNHEY, CDR2 SVGAGI. Sequenced sample: blood. The TCR comes from a human donor in good health. J is TRBJ2-4 and V is TRBV6-5; D possibly corresponds to TRBD1 (7 bases). The end of the DNA is better explained by TRBJ2-7, so the J call may be wrong. CDR3 residues: CASNYSIPGQPFPEGYEQYF. In nucleotides, the CDR3 is TGTGCCAGCAATTACTCGATACCGGGACAGCCTTTTCCGGAGGGTTACGAGCAGTACTTC.